This TCR beta chain emerged from a study of blood T cell repertoires in COVID-19. Study information: Both acute and convalescent COVID-19 samples were obtained from the United States, Italy and Spain. The analysed material was cDNA or gDNA that came from T cells, B-cell-depleted T cells, or PBMCs.

V dropped 3 bases and J dropped 8; count of bases not matched to a gene: 7. This CDR3 is 15 amino acids long. CDR1 and CDR2 (germline): SGHVS, FQNEAQ. Under the authors' procedure: Quantification of nucleated cells was approximated via reference gene primer amplification. TCRdb's table, derived via immunoSEQ multiplex PCR, lists solely in-frame clones and lacks some. V, J and clone size were drawn from that table, and D and trimming were deduced from the DNA. The table has 100,000 to 110,000 clones, more than 65% seen once. The source of this sequence is a man in his sixties or seventies with active or convalescent COVID-19. The sequencing sample was made of peripheral blood. The chain recombines TRBV7-8 with TRBJ2-6; 7 nucleotides align to TRBD2. The CDR3 DNA reads TGTGCCAGCAGCTTTACTAGCGTACATACCAACGTCCTGACTTTC. This encodes CASSFTSVHTNVLTF.